This T cell receptor beta chain was recovered during a study of T cell responses to AZD1222 COVID-19 vaccine. A single count supports this clone. Its antigen is not identified. TCRdb keeps only in-frame clones here, not all; method: immunoSEQ multiplex PCR. The sample yields 150,000 to 200,000 clones, roughly nine tenths seen once. Study outcomes and limitations: Regions left unmutated in variants are reportedly the target of nearly half of spike-specific TCRs. At baseline, just 6 or 7 AZD1222 recipients tested seropositive. Every sample of the repertoires postdated the peak T cell response. The study found vaccine-associated CD4 TCRs spanning spike, dominant at 160-218 and 743-854.

Germline loops: CDR1 WNHNN, CDR2 SYGVQD (reference sequence). There are 15 residues in the CDR3. V lost 3 bases and J 3 bases, leaving 12 bases between the germline ends. This sequence was found in an adult who received the AZD1222 COVID-19 vaccine. The genes are TRBV10-1 and TRBJ2-1, with D possibly being TRBD2 (7 bases). Sequenced here: peripheral blood, sampled 28 days after the second AZD1222 dose. DNA for the CDR3: TGCGCCAGCAGTGAAGGAGGGGGGGTCTACAATGAGCAGTTCTTC. It translates to CASSEGGGVYNEQFF.